The source of this T cell receptor beta chain is a study of T cells in Graves' hyperthyroidism and ophthalmopathy. Germline values: CDR1 MGHRA, CDR2 YSYEKL. The CDR3 totals 15 residues. Trimming stripped 1 base from V and 6 bases from J, with 12 bases between. Note on this clonotype: The antigen is not known.

What was amplified from RNA transcripts were TCR beta CDR3 regions. In the first-round RT-PCR of the TCR CDR3, the HTBI primer set was used. MiXCR, run by TCRdb on the multiplex PCR reads, gives a single entry per CDR3 protein. The repertoire holds fewer than 450,000 distinct CDR3 sequences, with around a sixth as singletons. Clinical Activity Scores of at least 3, NOSPECS grades of at least 4 and durations under 3 months characterized ophthalmopathy patients. Overall study findings and caveats: Model predictions of ophthalmopathy came a median roughly 6.4 months before onset.

The sequence came from a young man with Graves' ophthalmopathy. The V call is TRBV4-1, the J call TRBJ1-4; D is undetermined. The sequenced material came from blood. The CDR3 region has the DNA TGCGCCAGCAGCCAAGTGGCGGGCGGGGATGAAAAACTGTTTTTT. It encodes CASSQVAGGDEKLFF.